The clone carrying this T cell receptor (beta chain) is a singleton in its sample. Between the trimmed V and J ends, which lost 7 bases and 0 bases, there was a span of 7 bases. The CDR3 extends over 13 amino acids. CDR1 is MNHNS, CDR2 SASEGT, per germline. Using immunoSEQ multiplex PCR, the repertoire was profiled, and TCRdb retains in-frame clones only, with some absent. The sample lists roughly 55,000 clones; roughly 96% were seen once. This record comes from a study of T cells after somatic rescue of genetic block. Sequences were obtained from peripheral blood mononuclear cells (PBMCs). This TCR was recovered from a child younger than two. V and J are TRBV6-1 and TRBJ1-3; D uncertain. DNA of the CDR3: TGTGCCAGCAAAAGGAGCTCTGGAAACACCATATATTTT. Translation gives CASKRSSGNTIYF.